The 22 T cell receptor beta chains below come from one sample, sequenced in a study of cytomegalovirus exposure and HLA in healthy donors. PCR employed 60 Vbeta and 13 Jbeta primers. Here immunoSEQ multiplex PCR was the method, and the copy in TCRdb shows in-frame clones only, minus some. The table lists nearly 95,000 clones, roughly 79% of them singletons. The sequenced sample consisted of PBMCs. These receptors all come from a woman aged 40 to 55 in good health and CMV-seronegative.

Only a few counts were recorded for this clone. This chain joins TRBV4-1 and TRBJ1-3, with 7 bases identical to TRBD1. The CDR3 extends over 13 amino acids. The V gene end was trimmed by 8 bases and the J gene end by 2 bases; junction bases not matched to a gene: 3. Per the germline V gene, CDR1 is MGHRA and CDR2 is YSYEKL. CDR3 sequence (DNA): TGCGCCAGCGCAACAGGGGCTGGAAACACCATATATTTT. Translation gives CASATGAGNTIYF.

Here the CDR3 DNA reads TGTGCCAGCAGCAACAGAAAAAACACTGAAGCTTTCTTT. It specifies CASSNRKNTEAFF. The rearrangement uses TRBV7-9 and TRBJ1-1, with unresolved D. CDR3 length: 13 residues. Germline V gives CDR1 SEHNR, CDR2 FQNEAQ (reference sequence). V was clipped by 5 bases and J by 2 bases, with 9 bases between them.

The chain carries TRBV5-8 and TRBJ2-3; 11 bases line up with TRBD2. Germline-derived CDR1 and CDR2 are SGHTS and YDEGEE. V dropped 2 bases and J dropped 2; count of bases not matched to a gene: 4. CDR3 size: 16 residues. In DNA form, the CDR3 reads TGTGCCAGCAGCTTCACTAGCGGGGGTTACACAGATACGCAGTATTTT. Residues: CASSFTSGGYTDTQYF.

The chain uses TRBV29-1 and TRBJ2-2, with TRBD2 identical over 9 bases. Germline CDR1 and CDR2: SQVTM and ANQGSEA. This CDR3 spans 15 amino acids. V shed 6 bases and J 1 base; nucleotides not matched to a gene: 6. The CDR3 region has the DNA TGCAGCGTAGATCTTAGCGGGGGGAACACCGGGGAGCTGTTTTTT. Protein: CSVDLSGGNTGELFF.

The chain links TRBV7-2 to TRBJ2-3; TRBD1 is a possible D gene (5 bases). Germline V lookup: CDR1 SGHTA, CDR2 FQGNSA. Trimming removed 5 bases from V and 4 bases from J, with 10 bases in between. The CDR3 is made up of 13 amino acids. CDR3 sequence: CASSPQGSDTQYF. CDR3 nucleotide sequence: TGTGCCAGCAGCCCCCAGGGATCAGATACGCAGTATTTT.

The chain employs TRBV15 and TRBJ1-1; no reliable D call. CDR1 and CDR2 (germline): LNHNV, YYDKDF (reference sequence). CDR3 length: 14 residues. V gave up 4 bases and J gave up 5 bases, with 14 bases separating them. CDR3 bases: TGTGCCACCAGCACCCGGGAAAAAGGAACTGAAGCTTTCTTT. This encodes CATSTREKGTEAFF. The variable domain in full, with the rest retrieved from reference TRBV15 and TRBJ1-1, is DAMVIQNPRYQVTQFGKPVTLSCSQTLNHNVMYWYQQKSSQAPKLLFHYYDKDFNNEADTPDNFQSRRPNTSFCFLDIRSPGLGDTAMYLCATSTREKGTEAFFGQGTRLTVV.

The rearrangement links TRBV28 to TRBJ2-5, with a tentative D call TRBD1 (6 bases). V gave up 6 bases and J gave up 0 bases, with 20 bases separating them. The CDR3 sequence is 17 residues long. In germline, CDR1 is MDHEN, CDR2 SYDVKM. CDR3 sequence: CASRLTHRALNQETQYF. The CDR3 DNA follows: TGTGCCAGCAGACTGACCCACAGGGCACTGAACCAAGAGACCCAGTACTTC.

The genes are TRBV6-1 and TRBJ2-5; 8 positions match TRBD1. CDR1 is MNHNS, CDR2 SASEGT, per germline. The trim removed 6 bases at V and 5 bases at J, leaving 8 bases unmatched. The CDR3 totals 14 residues. The CDR3 here is CASRRGQGDETQYF. The CDR3 bases are TGTGCCAGCAGGCGAGGACAGGGAGATGAGACCCAGTACTTC.

V gene TRBV5-1 combines with J gene TRBJ2-2; tentative D call: TRBD2 (7 bases). Germline values: CDR1 SGHRS, CDR2 YFSETQ. Trimming took off 7 bases at V and 1 base at J, with 14 bases between the two ends. The CDR3 is 15 amino acids. The CDR3 spells CASSGGGLNTGELFF. The CDR3 bases are TGCGCCAGCTCGGGCGGGGGCTTGAACACCGGGGAGCTGTTTTTT.

This clone has a single count. The chain couples TRBV29-1 to TRBJ1-2; 7 bases agree with TRBD1. CDR1 is SQVTM, CDR2 ANQGSEA, per germline. The V segment lost 4 bases and the J segment 6 bases; nucleotides outside the gene matches: 11. The CDR3 contains 14 residues. The CDR3 is CSVVFVQGKHGYTF. The CDR3 nucleotides are TGCAGCGTTGTCTTTGTACAGGGGAAGCATGGCTACACCTTC.

DNA for the CDR3: TGTGCCTGGAGCGAATCGGGACAGACAACTAATGAAAAACTGTTTTTT. It codes for CAWSESGQTTNEKLFF. This sequence joins TRBV30 and TRBJ1-4; TRBD1 agrees at 7 bases. The CDR3 is 16 residues long. Trimming took 3 bases from V and 0 from J; bases not matched to a gene: 7. Germline V gene lookup returns CDR1 GTSNPN and CDR2 SVGIG (reference sequence).

This chain connects TRBV19 to TRBJ2-1, with TRBD1 as a possible D gene (6 bases). V lost 3 bases, J lost 4 bases, and 10 bases lay in between. There are 14 residues in the CDR3. Germline-derived CDR1 and CDR2 are LNHDA and SQIVND (reference sequence). The CDR3 region is CASSIRGGYNEQFF. The CDR3 region has the DNA TGTGCCAGTAGTATCAGGGGCGGTTACAATGAGCAGTTCTTC.

The chain is built from TRBV5-1 and TRBJ2-7, with 11 bases lining up with TRBD1. V lost 8 bases, J lost 6 bases, and 4 bases stayed unmatched. The CDR3 has 12 residues. CDR1 and CDR2 from the germline V gene are SGHRS and YFSETQ. The CDR3 here is CASRTGGGEQYF. CDR3 sequence (DNA): TGCGCCAGTCGGACAGGGGGCGGCGAGCAGTACTTC.

This clone was detected a few times. This sequence joins TRBV7-9 and TRBJ1-1; D ambiguous. V lost 5 bases and J 10 bases, leaving 11 bases between the germline ends. The CDR3 length is 11 residues. Germline values: CDR1 SEHNR, CDR2 FQNEAQ (reference sequence). CDR3 residues: CASSPGRGAFF. The CDR3 DNA is TGTGCCAGCAGCCCCGGCCGGGGAGCTTTCTTT.

The chain recombines TRBV5-1 with TRBJ2-2, with 11 positions matching TRBD1. With 0 bases clipped from V and 4 bases from J, the junction kept 8 bases outside the gene matches. Germline lookup yields CDR1 SGHRS and CDR2 YFSETQ. CDR3 length: 18 amino acids. The CDR3 sequence is CASSLAGQGARGTGELFF. CDR3 bases: TGCGCCAGCAGCTTGGCAGGACAGGGGGCGCGGGGCACCGGGGAGCTGTTTTTT.

The chain links TRBV25-1 to TRBJ2-7, with 9 positions matching TRBD1. Germline CDR1 is MGHDK and CDR2 is SYGVNS. The CDR3 spans 16 residues. Losses at the gene ends were 3 bases for V and 2 bases for J; bases not matched to a gene: 8. The CDR3 bases are TGTGCCAGCAGTGACCCCGTGGGACAGGGTCCCTACGAGCAGTACTTC. It translates to CASSDPVGQGPYEQYF.

This clone was seen a few times. This chain links TRBV7-3 with TRBJ2-3; no clear D. The CDR3 extends over 14 amino acids. Germline V CDR1 and CDR2: SGHTA, FQGTGA. V was trimmed by 1 base and J by 1 base, leaving 6 bases between them. The DNA for the CDR3 is TGTGCCAGCAGCTTAAGTACGGGCACAGATACGCAGTATTTT. The encoded protein is CASSLSTGTDTQYF.

The chain couples TRBV5-6 to TRBJ2-7; TRBD2 matches 8 bases. Unmatched junction bases numbered 6, after V lost 0 bases and J lost 1 base. The CDR3 runs 16 residues. Germline V lookup: CDR1 SGHDT, CDR2 YYEEEE. CDR3 sequence: CASSLAIQRESYEQYF. CDR3 bases: TGTGCCAGCAGCTTGGCGATCCAGCGGGAGTCCTACGAGCAGTACTTC. The full variable domain, its missing parts supplied by reference TRBV5-6 and TRBJ2-7, is DAGVTQSPTHLIKTRGQQVTLRCSPKSGHDTVSWYQQALGQGPQFIFQYYEEEERQRGNFPDRFSGHQFPNYSSELNVNALLLGDSALYLCASSLAIQRESYEQYFGPGTRLTVT.

This chain uses TRBV12-5 with TRBJ1-2; 9 positions agree with TRBD1. The length of the CDR3 is 16 residues. Germline CDR1 and CDR2: LGHNT and FRNRAP. V dropped 0 bases and J dropped 8; count of bases not matched to a gene: 10. The CDR3, as DNA: TGTGCTAGTGGTTTGGTACCGGGACAGGGTGGGATAGGCTACACCTTC. Its protein product is CASGLVPGQGGIGYTF.

This rearrangement joins TRBV6-5 to TRBJ1-5, with TRBD1 as a possible D gene (5 bases). Trimming took 4 bases from V and 7 from J, leaving 11 bases between them. Germline CDR1 is MNHEY and CDR2 is SVGAGI. This CDR3 has 13 amino acids. For the CDR3, the DNA is TGTGCCAGCAGTTTTGACAGAAAACAGCCCCAGCATTTT. Protein: CASSFDRKQPQHF.

This clone has only a few counts. The chain is built from TRBV6-6 and TRBJ1-4, with D possibly being TRBD1 (6 bases). Trimming shortened V by 6 bases and J by 0 bases, and 11 bases separated the two germline ends. Per the germline V gene, CDR1 is MNHNY and CDR2 is SVGAGI (reference sequence). The length of the CDR3 is 15 residues. This chain's CDR3 is CASSGTGSTNEKLFF. The CDR3 DNA sequence: TGTGCCAGCAGCGGCACAGGGTCAACTAATGAAAAACTGTTTTTT.

The V call is TRBV6-6, the J call TRBJ1-2; TRBD1 is a possible D gene (6 bases). Trimming took 4 bases from V and 4 from J, leaving 13 bases between them. The germline gives CDR1 MNHNY, CDR2 SVGAGI (reference sequence). The CDR3 is 14 amino acids. CDR3 protein: CASSFVGGSYGYTF. The DNA for the CDR3 is TGTGCCAGCAGTTTCGTAGGGGGATCCTATGGCTACACCTTC.